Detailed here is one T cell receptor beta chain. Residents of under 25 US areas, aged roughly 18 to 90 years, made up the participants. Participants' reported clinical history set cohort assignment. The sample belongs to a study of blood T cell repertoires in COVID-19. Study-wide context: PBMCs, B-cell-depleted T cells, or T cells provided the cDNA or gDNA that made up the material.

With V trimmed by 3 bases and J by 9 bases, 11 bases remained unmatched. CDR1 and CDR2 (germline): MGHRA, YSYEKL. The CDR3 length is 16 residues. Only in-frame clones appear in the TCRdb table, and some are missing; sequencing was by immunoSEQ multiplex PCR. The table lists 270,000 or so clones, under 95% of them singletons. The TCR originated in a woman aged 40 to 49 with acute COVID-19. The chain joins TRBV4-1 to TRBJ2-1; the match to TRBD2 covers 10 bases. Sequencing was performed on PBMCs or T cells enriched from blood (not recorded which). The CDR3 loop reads CASSHLLAGINGEQFF. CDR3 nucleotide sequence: TGCGCCAGCAGCCACTTACTAGCGGGGATAAACGGTGAGCAGTTCTTC.